The 19 T cell receptor beta chains presented below share a single source sample, sequenced in a study of T cells after posttransplantation cyclophosphamide. Cyclophosphamide on days +3 and +4 followed busulfan-fludarabine conditioning and a marrow graft. Clones were read by immunoSEQ multiplex PCR, and TCRdb kept only the in-frame ones, dropping some. The sample consists of some 34,000 clones, more than 70% of them appearing once. The sequenced sample was CD4+ T cells sorted from blood, obtained about 1,900 days after a stem cell transplant with posttransplant cyclophosphamide. Source of these receptors: a female patient between 35 and 55 years old who received an allogeneic stem cell transplant from a related donor, was CMV-positive, and had no GVHD. Some T cells may have come from the graft donor.

The rearrangement uses TRBV5-4 and TRBJ2-1; no clear D. The CDR3 runs 15 residues. Trimming took off 0 bases at V and 4 bases at J, with 11 bases between the two ends. Germline V lookup: CDR1 SGHNT, CDR2 YYREEE (reference sequence). The CDR3: CASSLARGDYNEQFF. The CDR3, as DNA: TGTGCCAGCAGCTTGGCTCGCGGCGATTACAATGAGCAGTTCTTC.

The chain is built from TRBV13 and TRBJ1-4; TRBD1 might be the D (6 bases). The CDR3 has 16 residues. CDR1 PRHDT and CDR2 FYEKMQ come from the germline V gene (reference sequence). V was pared by 3 bases and J by 3 bases, with 14 bases between. DNA for the CDR3: TGTGCCAGCAGCTTCCAGGGGTTGCGAGCTAATGAAAAACTGTTTTTT. As protein: CASSFQGLRANEKLFF.

This clone was detected only a few times. The rearrangement joins TRBV6-6 to TRBJ1-4, with a tentative D call TRBD1 (5 bases). The length of the CDR3 is 11 residues. CDR1 and CDR2 from the germline V gene are MNHNY and SVGAGI (reference sequence). The germline V and J ends were trimmed by 9 bases and 12 bases, with 14 bases remaining between them. The CDR3 protein is CASGGSIELFF. DNA of the CDR3: TGTGCCAGTGGGGGGTCGATAGAACTGTTTTTT.

This clone was counted only a few times. The V gene is TRBV6-1, the J gene TRBJ1-2; TRBD1 might be the D (6 bases). CDR1 is MNHNS, CDR2 SASEGT, per germline. The CDR3 sequence is 12 residues long. V dropped 8 bases and J dropped 6 bases, with 13 bases sitting between them. Here the CDR3 reads CASYQGRNGYTF. The CDR3 DNA sequence: TGTGCCAGCTACCAGGGGAGAAATGGCTACACCTTC.

The chain uses TRBV11-2 and TRBJ2-7; 9 positions match TRBD1. The CDR3 sequence is 17 residues long. Germline CDR1 is SGHAT and CDR2 is FQNNGV. The V segment lost 5 bases and the J segment 1 base; nucleotides outside the gene matches: 12. The CDR3 here is CASSPSGWDRVSYEQYF. The CDR3 region has the DNA TGTGCCAGCAGCCCCTCGGGGTGGGACAGGGTATCCTACGAGCAGTACTTC.

In regard to this clone: The junction shows a germline mismatch at one end, possibly a read error. The CDR3 protein is CASSLGDTFRF. The CDR3 DNA follows: TGTGCCAGCAGCTTGGGAGACACCTTTCGTTTC. The J gene is TRBJ2-7, the V gene TRBV5-4; D is uncertain. The CDR3 runs 11 residues. From germline, CDR1 is SGHNT and CDR2 YYREEE (reference sequence).

The chain carries TRBV19 and TRBJ2-7; perhaps TRBD2 as D (5 bases). CDR1 LNHDA and CDR2 SQIVND come from the germline V gene (reference sequence). This CDR3 region has 13 residues. V gave up 3 bases and J gave up 6 bases, with 12 bases separating them. CDR3 protein: CASSISRAGEQYF. CDR3 nucleotides: TGTGCCAGTAGTATTAGTCGGGCGGGCGAGCAGTACTTC.

CDR3 sequence reads: CASSSGANVLTF. The CDR3, as DNA: TGTGCCAGCAGCTCGGGGGCCAACGTCCTGACTTTC. This chain links TRBV7-2 with TRBJ2-6, with D unresolved. This CDR3 has 12 residues. Per germline, CDR1 SGHTA and CDR2 FQGNSA. V was pared by 4 bases and J by 4 bases, with 2 bases between.

This rearrangement joins TRBV5-4 to TRBJ2-2; D is possibly TRBD1 (6 bases). The CDR3 has 16 amino acids. V lost 3 bases and J 1 base, leaving 13 bases between the germline ends. Germline V CDR1 and CDR2: SGHNT, YYREEE (reference sequence). The DNA for the CDR3 is TGTGCCAGCAGCTCCAGGCCACAGGGGAACACCGGGGAGCTGTTTTTT. Its translation is CASSSRPQGNTGELFF.

The rearrangement joins TRBV5-1 to TRBJ1-3; 9 bases line up with TRBD1. Germline V lookup: CDR1 SGHRS, CDR2 YFSETQ. The CDR3 loop spans 17 amino acids. V lost 0 bases and J lost 0; bases outside the gene matches: 4. CDR3 DNA: TGCGCCAGCAGCTTGGAGACAGGGGGTTACTCTGGAAACACCATATATTTT. Its translation: CASSLETGGYSGNTIYF.

The chain is built from TRBV7-2 and TRBJ2-2; perhaps TRBD2 as D (5 bases). This CDR3 comprises 16 residues. Germline CDR1 SGHTA, CDR2 FQGNSA. V lost 1 base and J lost 0, with 9 bases in between. CDR3 sequence reads: CASSLEAGTNTGELFF. The DNA of the CDR3 is TGTGCCAGCAGCTTAGAGGCGGGCACGAACACCGGGGAGCTGTTTTTT.

The rearrangement uses TRBV19 and TRBJ1-1, with D unresolved. Trimming took 6 bases from V and 1 from J, leaving 12 bases between them. The length of the CDR3 is 14 residues. Looked up from germline, CDR1 is LNHDA and CDR2 is SQIVND (reference sequence). DNA of the CDR3: TGTGCCAGTAGCCCAACTTCATGGAACACTGAAGCTTTCTTT. Translation: CASSPTSWNTEAFF. Filled out from reference TRBV19 and TRBJ1-1, the complete variable domain reads DGGITQSPKYLFRKEGQNVTLSCEQNLNHDAMYWYRQDPGQGLRLIYYSQIVNDFQKGDIAEGYSVSREKKESFPLTVTSAQKNPTAFYLCASSPTSWNTEAFFGQGTRLTVV.

The chain employs TRBV11-2 and TRBJ2-7, with D maybe TRBD1 (6 bases). The ends were cut back, 1 base at V and 3 bases at J, with 10 bases in the middle. The CDR3 runs 14 residues. Germline V gene sequence: CDR1 SGHAT, CDR2 FQNNGV. CDR3 DNA sequence: TGTGCCAGCAGCTTAGCGGCAGGGGACTACGAGCAGTACTTC. Protein: CASSLAAGDYEQYF.

This clone was seen a handful of times. The J gene is TRBJ1-1, the V gene TRBV12-2. TRBV12-2 corresponds to a pseudogene. The CDR3 consists of 16 residues. CDR3 protein: CASRPQGSGSGTEAFF. The DNA for the CDR3 is TGTGCAAGTCGCCCCCAAGGGTCGGGGTCGGGCACTGAAGCTTTCTTT.

This clone was detected a few times. This chain links TRBV19 with TRBJ1-2; 7 nucleotides line up with TRBD1. The germline V gene encodes CDR1 LNHDA and CDR2 SQIVND (reference sequence). The CDR3 is made up of 16 amino acids. V was pared by 7 bases and J by 2 bases, with 13 bases of the junction left unmatched. CDR3 region: CASTQREGAQNYGYTF. The CDR3 DNA sequence: TGTGCCAGTACCCAACGGGAGGGGGCGCAGAACTATGGCTACACCTTC. Supplemented by reference TRBV19 and TRBJ1-2, the full variable domain reads DGGITQSPKYLFRKEGQNVTLSCEQNLNHDAMYWYRQDPGQGLRLIYYSQIVNDFQKGDIAEGYSVSREKKESFPLTVTSAQKNPTAFYLCASTQREGAQNYGYTFGSGTRLTVV.

This chain uses TRBV19 with TRBJ1-1, with 7 bases that match TRBD1. The CDR3 spans 14 residues. Germline CDR1 is LNHDA and CDR2 is SQIVND (reference sequence). V gave up 5 bases and J gave up 2 bases; unmatched junction bases: 5. The CDR3 loop reads CASSPRQGNTEAFF. CDR3 DNA sequence: TGTGCCAGTAGTCCCCGACAGGGCAACACTGAAGCTTTCTTT.

This clone came up once. The V gene is TRBV18, the J gene TRBJ1-4, with D perhaps TRBD1 (6 bases). The V end lost 6 bases, the J end lost 7 bases, and 15 bases lay between the germline ends. The germline V gene has CDR1 KGHSH and CDR2 LQKENI. The CDR3 is 14 residues long. The CDR3 loop reads CASSSQGSGEKLFF. The CDR3 DNA is TGTGCCAGCTCGTCACAGGGTTCAGGTGAAAAACTGTTTTTT.

This chain joins TRBV19 and TRBJ1-5; D might be TRBD1 (6 bases). The V gene lost 1 base and the J gene lost 2 bases, with 9 bases spanning the gap. This CDR3 is 15 amino acids long. Germline V CDR1 and CDR2: LNHDA, SQIVND (reference sequence). CDR3 residues: CASSIGRGRNQPQHF. The DNA of the CDR3 is TGTGCCAGTAGTATAGGCAGGGGACGCAATCAGCCCCAGCATTTT. Full variable domain (missing parts from reference TRBV19 and TRBJ1-5): DGGITQSPKYLFRKEGQNVTLSCEQNLNHDAMYWYRQDPGQGLRLIYYSQIVNDFQKGDIAEGYSVSREKKESFPLTVTSAQKNPTAFYLCASSIGRGRNQPQHFGDGTRLSIL.

V is TRBV19 and J is TRBJ1-1; the match to TRBD1 covers 9 bases. V lost 4 bases and J lost 4; bases outside the gene matches: 4. CDR1 and CDR2 from the germline V gene are LNHDA and SQIVND (reference sequence). The CDR3 runs 14 residues. In nucleotides, the CDR3 is TGTGCCAGTAGTAGGGGACAGGGTGGCACTGAAGCTTTCTTT. This translates into CASSRGQGGTEAFF.